This T cell receptor beta chain stems from a study of T cell responses to AZD1222 COVID-19 vaccine. Study-level results: A mostly white British donor set with more females was recruited, and clonal diversity was possibly underestimated.

Regarding this clone: Its target is unknown.

Libraries were prepared by immunoSEQ multiplex PCR; TCRdb keeps only in-frame clonotypes and omits some of them. Of over 110,000 clones listed, under 90% were seen once; the top ten hold 1.5% to 2%. The CDR3 has 15 amino acids. Germline V gene lookup returns CDR1 SEHNR and CDR2 FQNEAQ (reference sequence). Trimming took off 1 base at V and 2 bases at J, with 11 bases between the two ends. The source of this sequence is an adult who received the AZD1222 COVID-19 vaccine. The J gene is TRBJ1-1, the V gene TRBV7-9; D is unclear. This specimen consisted of peripheral blood, obtained 28 days after the second AZD1222 dose. As DNA, the CDR3 is TGTGCCAGCAGCTTAGATACCCTCCTAAACACTGAAGCTTTCTTT. It specifies CASSLDTLLNTEAFF.